This T cell receptor (beta chain) derives from a study of shared clonotypes between healthy human individuals. Study as a whole: A couple of women and a few men aged 18 to 49 served as donors. General study results and limits: Sequencing depth was expected to influence donor clonotype sharing. It was the non-shared clonotypes that had lower generation probabilities than clonotypes shared by all four donors.

This CDR3 is 16 amino acids long. Germline lookup yields CDR1 LGHNA and CDR2 YSLEER. The trim removed 4 bases at V and 4 bases at J, leaving 9 bases unmatched. Libraries were prepared by immunoSEQ multiplex PCR; TCRdb keeps only in-frame clonotypes and omits some of them. In the table there are 2 million to 3 million clones, around nine tenths of which are singletons. This clone was detected only once. What it recognizes is unknown. Investigators divided CD4+ cells into CD45RA+ naive and CD45RA-negative memory subsets. The receptor's source is a man aged 18 to 29 in good health. The chain joins TRBV4-3 to TRBJ2-2; 7 bases line up with TRBD1. The sequenced sample was naive CD4+ T cells sorted from blood. Noted subset: CD45RA+ positively selected. CDR3 in DNA: TGCGCCAGCAGCCGAACCGGGACAGTCACCACCGGGGAGCTGTTTTTT. Its protein product is CASSRTGTVTTGELFF.